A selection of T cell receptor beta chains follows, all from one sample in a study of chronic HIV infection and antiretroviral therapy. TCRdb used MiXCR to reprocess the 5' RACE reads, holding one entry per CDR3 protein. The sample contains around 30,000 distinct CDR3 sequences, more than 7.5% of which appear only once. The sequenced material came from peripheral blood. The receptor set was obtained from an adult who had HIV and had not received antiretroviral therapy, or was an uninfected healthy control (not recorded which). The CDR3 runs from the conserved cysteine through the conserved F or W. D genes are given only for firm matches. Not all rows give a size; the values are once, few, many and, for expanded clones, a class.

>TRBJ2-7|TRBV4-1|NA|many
TGCGCCAGCAGCCAAGTGGGCGGGGGCGGGACCTACGAGCAGTACTTC
CASSQVGGGGTYEQYF
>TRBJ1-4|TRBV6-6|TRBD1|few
TGTGCCAGCAGTGTCGGGACAGGGGATACGGAAAAACTGTTTTTT
CASSVGTGDTEKLFF
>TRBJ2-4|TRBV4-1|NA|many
TGCGCCAGCAGCCAACCAGGGACGAAAAACATTCAGTACTTC
CASSQPGTKNIQYF
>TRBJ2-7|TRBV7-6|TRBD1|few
TGTGCCAGCAGCTTAGGGGGACAGGGATCCTACGAGCAGTACTTC
CASSLGGQGSYEQYF
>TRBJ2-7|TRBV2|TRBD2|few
TGTGCCAGCAGTGAAATAACTAGCGGGAGGAACGAGCAGTACTTC
CASSEITSGRNEQYF
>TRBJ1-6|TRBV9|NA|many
TGTGCCAGCAGCGCTAGGGGCCCCCTCCACTTT
CASSARGPLHF
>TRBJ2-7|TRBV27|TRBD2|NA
TGTGCCAGCAGTCCCGGGACTAGCGGTTCCTACGAGCAGTACTTC
CASSPGTSGSYEQYF
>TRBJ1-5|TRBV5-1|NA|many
TGCGCCAGCAGCCCCACCCCAGGGTTTGAACAGCCCCAGCATTTT
CASSPTPGFEQPQHF
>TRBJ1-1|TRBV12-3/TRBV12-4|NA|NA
TGTGCCAGCAGTGAACAGGGACCTCTTGAAGCTTTCTTT
CASSEQGPLEAFF
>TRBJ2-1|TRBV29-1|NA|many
TGCAGCGTTAGGCGTTCGAGCGGCTACAATGAGCAGTTCTTC
CSVRRSSGYNEQFF
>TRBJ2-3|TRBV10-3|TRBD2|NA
TGTGCCATCACTGGGACTAGCGGGGGCCCAGATACGCAGTATTTT
CAITGTSGGPDTQYF
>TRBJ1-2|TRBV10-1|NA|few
TGCGCCAGCAGTGATCGCAGGTCTGACACCTTC
CASSDRRSDTF
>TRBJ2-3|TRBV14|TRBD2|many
TGTGCCAGCAGCCCCGGGACTAGAGATGTGACGCAGTATTTT
CASSPGTRDVTQYF
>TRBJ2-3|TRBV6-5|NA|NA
TGTGCCAGCAGTTATGAACTAAGGGATACGCAGTATTTT
CASSYELRDTQYF
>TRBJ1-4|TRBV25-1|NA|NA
TGTGCCAGCAGTGGAACAGGGTGGCATGAAAAACTGTTTTTT
CASSGTGWHEKLFF
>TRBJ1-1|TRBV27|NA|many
TGTGCCAGCAGTACCGGGACAGAAGCTTTCTTT
CASSTGTEAFF
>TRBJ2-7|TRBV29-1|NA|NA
TGCAGCGTAGTACAGGGCGCGGGAAACGAGCAGTACTTC
CSVVQGAGNEQYF
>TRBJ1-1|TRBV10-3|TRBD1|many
TGTGCCATCAGTGGGGACAGGGGGGGTTCCGCGAACACTGAAGCTTTCTTT
CAISGDRGGSANTEAFF
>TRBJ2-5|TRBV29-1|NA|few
TGCAGCGTCGCTACAGGGATAGAGACCCAGTACTTC
CSVATGIETQYF
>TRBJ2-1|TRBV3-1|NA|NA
TGTGCCAGCAGCCAGAGACTAGATTACAATGAGCAGTTCTTC
CASSQRLDYNEQFF
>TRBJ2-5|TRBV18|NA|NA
TGTGCCAGCTCATCTAGGGAGACCCAGTACTTC
CASSSRETQYF
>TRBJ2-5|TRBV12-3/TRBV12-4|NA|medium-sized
TGTGCCAGCAGTTTAAAAGAGACCCAGTACTTC
CASSLKETQYF
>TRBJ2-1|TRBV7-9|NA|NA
TGTGCCAGCAGCTTTGATGTTGGGGAGAACAATGAGCAGTTCTTC
CASSFDVGENNEQFF
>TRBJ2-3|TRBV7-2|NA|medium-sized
TGTGCCAGCAGTTCAGATACTGGCACAGATACGCAGTATTTT
CASSSDTGTDTQYF
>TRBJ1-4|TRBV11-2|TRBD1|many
TGTGCCAGCAGCTACTTGGTGGGACAGGCGGAGGATGCAACTAATGAAAAACTGTTTTTT
CASSYLVGQAEDATNEKLFF
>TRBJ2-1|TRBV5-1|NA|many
TGCGCCAGCAGCTTGGGATCCTCTACCGGGAGTGAGCAGTTCTTC
CASSLGSSTGSEQFF
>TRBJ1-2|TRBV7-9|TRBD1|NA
TGTGCCAGCAGCCCCGGGACAGGCTTAGTGAGCTACACCTTC
CASSPGTGLVSYTF
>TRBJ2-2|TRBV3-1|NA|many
TGTGCCAGCACCCCCGCCGGGGACGCGAACACCGGGGAGCTGTTTTTT
CASTPAGDANTGELFF
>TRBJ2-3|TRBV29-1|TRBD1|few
TGCAGCGTGGGACAGCAAGTCACAGATACGCAGTATTTT
CSVGQQVTDTQYF
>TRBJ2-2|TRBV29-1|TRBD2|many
TGCAGCGTTTTGCGGGAGGGCCGAGGGGCGAACACCGGGGAGCTGTTTTTT
CSVLREGRGANTGELFF
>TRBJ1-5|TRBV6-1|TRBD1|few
TGTGCCAGCAGTGAATACAGGGGGCCTGGCAATCAGCCCCAGCATTTT
CASSEYRGPGNQPQHF
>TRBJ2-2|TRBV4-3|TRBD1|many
TGCGCCAGCAGCCAATCAAACAGGGGCACCGGGGAGCTGTTTTTT
CASSQSNRGTGELFF